This T cell receptor beta chain was recorded in a study of blood T cell repertoires in COVID-19. The overall study: COVID-19 samples from acute and convalescent phases originated in the United States, Italy and Spain.

Using immunoSEQ multiplex PCR, the repertoire was profiled, and TCRdb retains in-frame clones only, with some absent. The table lists approximately 250,000 clones, about 87% of them singletons. The specimen was PBMCs or T cells enriched from blood (not recorded which). The source of this sequence is a woman aged 35 to 49 with acute COVID-19.

CDR3 in DNA: TGTGCCAGCAGCCGGACTAGCGGGATGGGCGATGAGCAGTTCTTC. The encoded protein is CASSRTSGMGDEQFF. The chain uses TRBV4-2 and TRBJ2-1, with 12 nucleotides matching TRBD2. This CDR3 spans 15 amino acids. With V trimmed by 4 bases and J by 8 bases, 6 bases remained unmatched. Germline V gene data show CDR1 as LGHNA and CDR2 as YNFKEQ.